Each of the 3 T cell receptor beta chains below was sequenced from the same sample in a study of cytomegalovirus exposure and HLA in healthy donors. This PCR relied on a set of 60 Vbeta primers and 13 Jbeta primers. Libraries were prepared by immunoSEQ multiplex PCR; TCRdb keeps only in-frame clonotypes and omits some of them. The sample comprises approximately 110,000 clones, roughly three quarters of which are singletons, and approximately 3% rests with the top ten. The source material was PBMCs. These receptors all come from a young man in good health and CMV-seronegative.

This clone has only a few counts. The CDR3 spells CASSPRVETYSSYNEQFF. The DNA for the CDR3 is TGTGCCAGCAGCCCTCGTGTAGAAACTTACAGCTCCTACAATGAGCAGTTCTTC. The chain recombines TRBV7-2 with TRBJ2-1; D uncertain. Germline CDR1 SGHTA, CDR2 FQGNSA. Between the trimmed V and J ends, which lost 5 bases and 0 bases, there was a span of 20 bases. CDR3 length: 18 amino acids. The full variable domain, rest sourced from reference TRBV7-2 and TRBJ2-1, is GAGVSQSPSNKVTEKGKDVELRCDPISGHTALYWYRQSLGQGLEFLIYFQGNSAPDKSGLPSDRFSAERTGGSVSTLTIQRTQQEDSAVYLCASSPRVETYSSYNEQFFGPGTRLTVL.

About this clone: Distinct nucleotide sequences in the sample also encode this CDR3. The V and J genes are TRBV5-4 and TRBJ2-3; 12 positions agree with TRBD2. J was trimmed by 2 bases and V by 4 bases; bases with no gene match: 5. The CDR3 loop spans 16 amino acids. Germline assignment: CDR1 SGHNT and CDR2 YYREEE (reference sequence). In nucleotides, the CDR3 is TGTGCCAGCAGCCTTGGACTAGCGGGGTACACAGATACGCAGTATTTT. It translates to CASSLGLAGYTDTQYF.

V gene TRBV30 combines with J gene TRBJ2-1; the match to TRBD2 covers 8 bases. Germline values: CDR1 GTSNPN, CDR2 SVGIG (reference sequence). The J segment lost 7 bases and the V segment lost 2 bases, leaving 13 bases of the junction unmatched. CDR3 length: 16 residues. The DNA for the CDR3 is TGTGCCTGGAGTCAAGTAGGGGCAGCGGGAGTGAATGAGCAGTTCTTC. Translation gives CAWSQVGAAGVNEQFF.